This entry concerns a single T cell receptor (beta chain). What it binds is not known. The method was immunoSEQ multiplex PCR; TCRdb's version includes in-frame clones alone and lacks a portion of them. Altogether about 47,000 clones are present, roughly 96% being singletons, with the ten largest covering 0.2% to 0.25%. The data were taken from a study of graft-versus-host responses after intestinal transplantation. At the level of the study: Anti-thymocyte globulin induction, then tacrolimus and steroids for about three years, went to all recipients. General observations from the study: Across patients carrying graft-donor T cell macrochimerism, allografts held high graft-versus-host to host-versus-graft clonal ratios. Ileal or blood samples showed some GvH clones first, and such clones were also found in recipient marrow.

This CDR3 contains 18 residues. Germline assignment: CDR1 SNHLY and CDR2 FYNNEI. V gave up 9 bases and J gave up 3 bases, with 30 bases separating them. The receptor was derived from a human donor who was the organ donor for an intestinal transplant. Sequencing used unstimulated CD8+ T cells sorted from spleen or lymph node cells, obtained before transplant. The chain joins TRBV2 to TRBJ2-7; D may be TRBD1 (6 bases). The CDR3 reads CARPTIRLETGHYYEQYF. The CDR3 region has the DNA TGTGCCAGACCAACGATTAGATTAGAGACAGGACACTACTACGAGCAGTACTTC.